This entry describes one TCR beta chain. Sequencing used immunoSEQ multiplex PCR; TCRdb keeps in-frame clones, though not all of them. This table has 200,000 to 250,000 clones, under 90% appearing once. Trimming took off 5 bases at V and 3 bases at J, with 12 bases between the two ends. The CDR3 is 14 residues long. Germline V lookup: CDR1 KGHDR, CDR2 SFDVKD. These data originate in a study of blood T cell repertoires in COVID-19. Sequenced sample: PBMCs or T cells enriched from blood (not recorded which). The TCR was taken from a man aged 55 to 70 who had recovered from COVID-19. V and J are TRBV24-1 and TRBJ2-5; tentative D call: TRBD2 (5 bases). CDR3 DNA: TGTGCCACCAGTGCGGGTCTAGCAGAAGAGACCCAGTACTTC. This translates into CATSAGLAEETQYF.